These 22 T cell receptor beta chains were all obtained from the same sample, sequenced in a study of persistence of HIV-infected CD4 T cells. Anti-CD3/anti-CD28 beads served as a nonspecific positive control stimulus. Sorting of responding CD4+ T cells relied on upregulated CD40 ligand together with CD69. The immunoSEQ assay was version 4, run in survey mode. Produced via immunoSEQ multiplex PCR; TCRdb's table is partial and in-frame only. Of 35,000 to 55,000 clones listed, about 88% are singletons. These receptors have no identified antigens. This material consisted of CD4+ T cells sorted from PBMCs after roughly 18-hour stimulation, taken from a patient who received antiretroviral therapy. The receptors shown here come from an adult woman with HIV who was CMV-seropositive.

The rearrangement joins TRBV25-1 to TRBJ2-7; the match to TRBD2 covers 13 bases. CDR1 and CDR2 from the germline V gene are MGHDK and SYGVNS. The junction had 9 bases not matched to a gene; V was cut back by 8 bases and J by 2 bases. The CDR3 is 16 residues long. CDR3 bases: TGTGCCAGCGAGAAGGGACTAGCGGGGACTACCTACGAGCAGTACTTC. This gives the protein CASEKGLAGTTYEQYF.

The chain carries TRBV5-1 and TRBJ1-1; 7 nucleotides align to TRBD1. V dropped 0 bases and J dropped 1; count of bases not matched to a gene: 6. The V gene's germline CDR1 is SGHRS and CDR2 YFSETQ. The CDR3 is made up of 16 amino acids. The CDR3 spells CASSLGPGQKNTEAFF. In DNA form, the CDR3 reads TGCGCCAGCAGCTTGGGACCGGGACAGAAGAACACTGAAGCTTTCTTT.

The chain links TRBV28 to TRBJ1-5, with 8 bases matching TRBD1. This CDR3 contains 14 residues. V shed 7 bases, J shed 6 bases, and the junction held 8 bases outside the gene matches. Germline CDR1 MDHEN, CDR2 SYDVKM. CDR3 loop: CASTVDRGTQPQHF. As DNA, the CDR3 is TGTGCCAGCACTGTAGACAGGGGAACTCAGCCCCAGCATTTT. Variable domain in full (rest from reference TRBV28 and TRBJ1-5): DVKVTQSSRYLVKRTGEKVFLECVQDMDHENMFWYRQDPGLGLRLIYFSYDVKMKEKGDIPEGYSVSREKKERFSLILESASTNQTSMYLCASTVDRGTQPQHFGDGTRLSIL.

This chain joins TRBV5-1 and TRBJ2-7; the D is unclear. V lost 1 base to trimming and J lost 0 bases, with 11 bases between them. Germline V gene lookup returns CDR1 SGHRS and CDR2 YFSETQ. This CDR3 region has 15 residues. This chain's CDR3 is CASSLRALSSYEQYF. CDR3 in DNA: TGCGCCAGCAGCTTGAGGGCCCTGAGCTCCTACGAGCAGTACTTC.

This clone was observed once. The V call is TRBV4-1, the J call TRBJ2-7; possible D gene TRBD1, 5 bases. Deletions cut 3 bases from V and 5 bases from J, with 11 bases between. This CDR3 is built from 13 residues. Germline-derived CDR1 and CDR2 are MGHRA and YSYEKL. CDR3 loop: CASSQEPRDEQYV. The CDR3 nucleotides read TGCGCCAGCAGCCAGGAGCCCAGGGACGAGCAGTACGTC.

The chain employs TRBV5-4 and TRBJ2-1; D is tentatively TRBD1 or TRBD2 (5 bases each). V lost 0 bases and J 15 bases, leaving 13 bases between the germline ends. CDR3 length: 12 amino acids. CDR1 SGHNT and CDR2 YYREEE come from the germline V gene (reference sequence). This CDR3 is CASSLDGARWFF. CDR3 sequence (DNA): TGTGCCAGCAGCTTGGACGGGGCTAGGTGGTTCTTC.

This clone appeared a single time. The V gene is TRBV27, the J gene TRBJ1-5, with D perhaps matching TRBD1 (5 bases). The V gene lost 3 bases and the J gene lost 6 bases, with 12 bases spanning the gap. From germline, CDR1 is MNHEY and CDR2 SMNVEV (reference sequence). CDR3 size: 14 residues. The CDR3 loop is CASSFLGGGQPQHF. The CDR3 DNA reads TGTGCCAGCAGTTTTCTTGGGGGGGGTCAGCCCCAGCATTTT.

V is TRBV30 and J is TRBJ1-6; D gene unclear. V lost 4 bases, J lost 8 bases, and 15 bases lay in between. There are 14 residues in the CDR3. The germline gives CDR1 GTSNPN, CDR2 SVGIG (reference sequence). CDR3: CAWNSGFADSPLHF. As DNA, the CDR3 is TGTGCCTGGAACTCGGGTTTCGCAGATTCACCCCTCCACTTT.

The CDR3 spells CATSDYTGTGTGELFF. CDR3 in DNA: TGTGCCACCAGTGATTACACAGGGACGGGCACCGGGGAGCTGTTTTTT. The V and J genes are TRBV24-1 and TRBJ2-2; D is possibly TRBD1 (6 bases). CDR3 length: 16 amino acids. Germline V gives CDR1 KGHDR, CDR2 SFDVKD. Trimming pared 2 bases from V and 4 bases from J, leaving 13 bases between.

The V call is TRBV2, the J call TRBJ1-1; the D is unclear. Germline V CDR1 and CDR2: SNHLY, FYNNEI. Trimming pared 4 bases from V and 4 bases from J, leaving 16 bases between. The CDR3 is made up of 15 amino acids. CDR3 protein: CASSALGGISTEAFF. In nucleotides, the CDR3 is TGTGCCAGCAGTGCCCTCGGAGGAATTTCCACTGAAGCTTTCTTT.

This chain connects TRBV6-6 to TRBJ2-1; D is undetermined. The CDR3 runs 11 residues. CDR1 is MNHNY and CDR2 is SVGAGI in the germline V gene (reference sequence). V was shortened by 5 bases and J by 6 bases, with 5 bases between the two germline ends. The CDR3 coding sequence is TGTGCCAGCAGTCCCTTCAATGAGCAGTTCTTC. This encodes CASSPFNEQFF.

This clone was observed a few times. The chain has TRBV9 and TRBJ1-5; no clear D gene. CDR3 length equals 16 residues. Germline loops: CDR1 SGDLS, CDR2 YYNGEE. V was cut by 0 bases and J by 4 bases, with 14 bases left in between. Here the CDR3 DNA reads TGTGCCAGCAGCGTAGTGGAGAAGAGGGAAAATCAGCCCCAGCATTTT. It codes for CASSVVEKRENQPQHF.

CDR3 in DNA: TGTGCCAGTAGTTCGGCAGGGGGCGACTATGGCTACACCTTC. Its translation is CASSSAGGDYGYTF. This rearrangement joins TRBV19 to TRBJ1-2; 8 bases agree with TRBD1. The CDR3 has 14 amino acids. Germline V gene lookup returns CDR1 LNHDA and CDR2 SQIVND (reference sequence). Unmatched junction bases numbered 5, after V lost 5 bases and J lost 3 bases. Complete variable domain (other parts from reference TRBV19 and TRBJ1-2): DGGITQSPKYLFRKEGQNVTLSCEQNLNHDAMYWYRQDPGQGLRLIYYSQIVNDFQKGDIAEGYSVSREKKESFPLTVTSAQKNPTAFYLCASSSAGGDYGYTFGSGTRLTVV.

V gene TRBV2 combines with J gene TRBJ2-1, with D maybe TRBD2 (6 bases). Germline V CDR1 and CDR2: SNHLY, FYNNEI. The CDR3 covers 16 residues. The V and J ends lost 2 bases and 0 bases respectively, with 11 bases between them. CDR3: CASSEPGLSSYNEQFF. CDR3 sequence (DNA): TGTGCCAGCAGTGAACCGGGACTTTCCTCCTACAATGAGCAGTTCTTC.

The V call is TRBV2, the J call TRBJ1-5; D uncertain. In germline, CDR1 is SNHLY, CDR2 FYNNEI. V was shortened by 2 bases and J by 2 bases, with 10 bases between the two germline ends. The CDR3 sequence is 15 residues long. CDR3 amino acids: CASSERVGGNQPQHF. CDR3 nucleotides: TGTGCCAGCAGTGAAAGAGTAGGAGGCAATCAGCCCCAGCATTTT.

The chain couples TRBV2 to TRBJ2-1, with TRBD1 identical over 10 bases. V dropped 11 bases and J dropped 9; count of bases not matched to a gene: 10. In germline, CDR1 is SNHLY, CDR2 FYNNEI. CDR3 length: 13 residues. CDR3 loop: CAGQGGKEGEQFF. As DNA, the CDR3 is TGTGCCGGACAGGGGGGCAAGGAAGGTGAGCAGTTCTTC.

The chain carries TRBV19 and TRBJ1-6; D is ambiguous. V dropped 6 bases and J dropped 10 bases, with 16 bases sitting between them. The CDR3 sequence is 14 residues long. Per germline, CDR1 LNHDA and CDR2 SQIVND (reference sequence). CDR3 sequence: CASSFDRTESPLHF. CDR3 bases: TGTGCCAGTAGCTTCGATCGGACGGAGTCACCCCTCCACTTT.

V gene TRBV6-5 combines with J gene TRBJ1-2, with D perhaps TRBD1 (5 bases). The germline V gene has CDR1 MNHEY and CDR2 SVGAGI. The germline V and J ends were trimmed by 6 bases and 8 bases, with 13 bases remaining between them. This CDR3 contains 12 residues. The CDR3 reads CASSQQEDGYTF. The CDR3 nucleotides read TGTGCCAGCAGCCAACAGGAGGACGGCTACACCTTC.

The V gene is TRBV12-5, the J gene TRBJ2-1; a possible D gene is TRBD1 (6 bases). Trimming pared 3 bases from V and 1 base from J, leaving 16 bases between. Germline V lookup: CDR1 LGHNT, CDR2 FRNRAP. This CDR3 contains 17 residues. CDR3 nucleotide sequence: TGTGCTAGTGGTTTCGCTCCGGGACAAGCGTCCTACAATGAGCAGTTCTTC. This encodes CASGFAPGQASYNEQFF.

The chain combines TRBV7-2 with TRBJ1-3; no firm D call. The CDR3 is 15 residues long. Trimming took off 5 bases at V and 0 bases at J, with 11 bases between the two ends. Germline V lookup: CDR1 SGHTA, CDR2 FQGNSA. The CDR3, as DNA: TGTGCCAGCAGCCCCCAGGCCTTCTCTGGAAACACCATATATTTT. Translation: CASSPQAFSGNTIYF.

The CDR3 loop is CASAGTGNYEQYF. The DNA for the CDR3 is TGTGCCAGTGCTGGTACCGGGAACTACGAGCAGTACTTC. This chain connects TRBV19 to TRBJ2-7; a weak D match, TRBD2 (5 bases). V lost 8 bases, J lost 3 bases, and 14 bases lay in between. The CDR3 covers 13 residues. Germline V gives CDR1 LNHDA, CDR2 SQIVND (reference sequence). The variable domain in full, completed from reference TRBV19 and TRBJ2-7, reads DGGITQSPKYLFRKEGQNVTLSCEQNLNHDAMYWYRQDPGQGLRLIYYSQIVNDFQKGDIAEGYSVSREKKESFPLTVTSAQKNPTAFYLCASAGTGNYEQYFGPGTRLTVT.

The chain couples TRBV6-5 to TRBJ2-5; the D gene is possibly TRBD1 (5 bases). CDR3 length equals 16 residues. Trimming stripped 2 bases from V and 4 bases from J, with 17 bases between. Germline CDR1 MNHEY, CDR2 SVGAGI. The DNA for the CDR3 is TGTGCCAGCAGTTACCTCAGGGCGGATAAGGGAGAGACCCAGTACTTC. Protein product: CASSYLRADKGETQYF.